Listed below are T cell receptor beta chains from one sample, sequenced in a study of identical twins. TCRdb re-derived calls from the 5' RACE reads in MiXCR, one entry per CDR3 protein. The profile shows roughly 230,000 distinct CDR3 sequences, roughly 8% of them singletons. These data also featured in a second study, about yellow fever vaccine responses in identical twins.

The sample comprised CD8+ T cells sorted from blood. The receptors were sampled from a young woman in good health. Both conserved end residues are part of each CDR3. D genes are given only for firm matches. The size of a clone is reported for some rows only, either as once, few or many, or as a class for expanded clones.

J	size	V	D	CDR3	DNA
TRBJ1-1	-	TRBV6-6	-	CASSLGGAGTFF	TGTGCCAGCAGTCTCGGGGGGGCAGGGACCTTCTTT
TRBJ2-1	-	TRBV5-6	TRBD2	CASSLGAGLAGGGNEQFF	TGTGCCAGCAGCTTGGGTGCGGGACTAGCGGGAGGAGGCAATGAGCAGTTCTTC
TRBJ2-3	many	TRBV7-8	-	CASSPYPDTQYF	TGTGCCAGCAGCCCCTATCCCGATACGCAGTATTTT
TRBJ2-2	few	TRBV5-5	-	CASSLEGLDRELFF	TGTGCCAGCAGCTTGGAAGGTCTCGATCGGGAGCTGTTTTTT
TRBJ2-3	-	TRBV24-1	TRBD2	CATSDPGGGVTDTQYF	TGTGCCACCAGTGACCCCGGCGGGGGGGTTACAGATACGCAGTATTTT
TRBJ2-7	-	TRBV20-1	-	CSARDPSLAYEQYF	TGCAGTGCTAGAGATCCCTCACTAGCTTACGAGCAGTACTTC
TRBJ2-4	few	TRBV7-8	TRBD2	CASSTTPGGVVF	TGTGCCAGCAGCACCACTCCCGGGGGGGTCGTCTTC
TRBJ2-3	few	TRBV7-3	TRBD1	CASSSQGGTDTQYF	TGTGCCAGCAGCTCACAGGGGGGCACAGATACGCAGTATTTT
TRBJ2-7	-	TRBV7-9	-	CASSLVSRSYEQYF	TGTGCCAGCAGCTTAGTCTCTAGGTCCTACGAGCAGTACTTC
TRBJ2-5	few	TRBV28	-	CASSFRRSETQYF	TGTGCCAGCAGTTTCCGTAGATCGGAGACCCAGTACTTC
TRBJ2-5	many	TRBV6-2/TRBV6-3	TRBD2	CASTLRLAEETQYF	TGTGCCAGCACCTTACGACTAGCGGAAGAGACCCAGTACTTC
TRBJ2-7	many	TRBV29-1	-	CSVVRGHEQYF	TGCAGCGTTGTACGGGGGCACGAGCAGTACTTC
TRBJ2-2	many	TRBV7-3	-	CASSPYERDTGELFF	TGTGCCAGCAGCCCTTATGAAAGGGACACCGGGGAGCTGTTTTTT
TRBJ2-1	many	TRBV11-3	TRBD2	CASSLEPLAGFNEQFF	TGTGCCAGCAGCTTAGAGCCACTAGCGGGGTTTAATGAGCAGTTCTTC
TRBJ2-1	many	TRBV4-1	-	CASSQGGGVLGEQFF	TGCGCCAGCAGCCAAGGAGGAGGGGTTTTAGGTGAGCAGTTCTTC
TRBJ1-6	many	TRBV7-9	-	CASSLGYSPLHF	TGTGCCAGCAGCTTAGGTTATTCACCCCTCCACTTT
TRBJ2-7	few	TRBV5-4	-	CASSLAPGEVLGEEYEQYF	TGTGCCAGCAGCTTGGCCCCGGGCGAGGTATTGGGCGAAGAGTACGAGCAGTACTTC
TRBJ1-6	few	TRBV6-5	-	CASSYQGLNSPLHF	TGTGCCAGCAGTTATCAGGGATTAAATTCACCCCTCCACTTT
TRBJ1-6	few	TRBV3-1	-	CASSQDWDGYNSPLHF	TGTGCCAGCAGCCAAGACTGGGACGGATATAATTCACCCCTCCACTTT
TRBJ2-7	-	TRBV9	-	CASSAPVGVEQYF	TGTGCCAGCAGCGCGCCGGTGGGAGTCGAGCAGTACTTC
TRBJ2-3	-	TRBV6-4	-	CASSDSTMGTDTQYF	TGTGCCAGCAGTGACTCGACGATGGGAACAGATACGCAGTATTTT
TRBJ2-7	few	TRBV7-9	TRBD1	CASSPPGQTSSYEQYF	TGTGCCAGCAGCCCGCCGGGACAGACGAGCTCCTACGAGCAGTACTTC
TRBJ2-2	many	TRBV3-1	-	CASSRTGDSTGELFF	TGTGCCAGCAGCCGTACCGGGGACTCCACCGGGGAGCTGTTTTTT
TRBJ2-7	many	TRBV6-2/TRBV6-3	-	CASISESPLGIYEQYF	TGTGCCAGCATTAGCGAGAGCCCTCTTGGTATCTACGAGCAGTACTTC
TRBJ1-2	few	TRBV4-1	TRBD1	CASSPGQGTDYTF	TGCGCCAGCAGCCCGGGACAGGGTACCGACTACACCTTC
TRBJ2-3	few	TRBV20-1	-	CSAKGLYLTDTQYF	TGCAGTGCTAAAGGACTATACCTCACAGATACGCAGTATTTT
TRBJ2-3	many	TRBV6-1	TRBD2	CASSNGLADTQYF	TGTGCCAGCAGTAATGGACTAGCGGATACGCAGTATTTT
TRBJ2-1	few	TRBV20-1	-	CTWRRGLDNEQFF	TGCACCTGGCGACGGGGGCTGGACAATGAGCAGTTCTTC
TRBJ2-7	-	TRBV12-3/TRBV12-4	TRBD1	CASSYGTASYEQYF	TGTGCCAGCAGTTACGGGACAGCTTCCTACGAGCAGTACTTC
TRBJ2-3	many	TRBV6-1	-	CASNINVFGGGRWIDTQYF	TGTGCCAGCAATATTAACGTTTTTGGGGGCGGAAGGTGGATAGATACGCAGTATTTT
TRBJ2-5	few	TRBV24-1	-	CATSDLWQGKETQYF	TGTGCCACCAGTGATTTGTGGCAGGGGAAAGAGACCCAGTACTTC
TRBJ2-7	many	TRBV7-9	TRBD1	CASSTHRGRDEQYF	TGTGCCAGCAGCACACACAGGGGGCGCGACGAGCAGTACTTC
TRBJ2-1	many	TRBV24-1	-	CATSDPTALQFF	TGTGCCACCAGTGACCCGACTGCCTTGCAGTTCTTC
TRBJ2-1	-	TRBV11-3	TRBD2	CASSSTRGGTTYNEQFF	TGTGCCAGCAGCTCAACCCGCGGGGGGACAACCTACAATGAGCAGTTCTTC
TRBJ2-1	few	TRBV2	-	CASSTRTKEGEQFF	TGTGCCAGCAGTACGCGGACCAAGGAGGGTGAGCAGTTCTTC